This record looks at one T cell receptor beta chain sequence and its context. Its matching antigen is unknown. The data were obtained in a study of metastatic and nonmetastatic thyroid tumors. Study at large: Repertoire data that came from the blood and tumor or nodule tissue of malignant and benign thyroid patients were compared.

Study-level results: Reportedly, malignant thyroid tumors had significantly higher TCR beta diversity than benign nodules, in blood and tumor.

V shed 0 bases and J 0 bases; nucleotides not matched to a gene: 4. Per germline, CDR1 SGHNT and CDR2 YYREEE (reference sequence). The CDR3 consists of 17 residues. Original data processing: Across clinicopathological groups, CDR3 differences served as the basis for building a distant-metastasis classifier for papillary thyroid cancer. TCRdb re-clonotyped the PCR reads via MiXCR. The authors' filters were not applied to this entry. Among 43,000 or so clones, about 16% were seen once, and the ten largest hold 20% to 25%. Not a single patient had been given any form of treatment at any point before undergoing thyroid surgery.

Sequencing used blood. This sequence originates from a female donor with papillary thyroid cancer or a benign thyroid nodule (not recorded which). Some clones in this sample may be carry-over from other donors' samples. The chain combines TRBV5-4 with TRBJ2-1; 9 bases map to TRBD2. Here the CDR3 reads CASSLEGSGSSYNEQFF. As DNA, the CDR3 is TGTGCCAGCAGCTTGGAGGGTAGCGGGAGCTCCTACAATGAGCAGTTCTTC.